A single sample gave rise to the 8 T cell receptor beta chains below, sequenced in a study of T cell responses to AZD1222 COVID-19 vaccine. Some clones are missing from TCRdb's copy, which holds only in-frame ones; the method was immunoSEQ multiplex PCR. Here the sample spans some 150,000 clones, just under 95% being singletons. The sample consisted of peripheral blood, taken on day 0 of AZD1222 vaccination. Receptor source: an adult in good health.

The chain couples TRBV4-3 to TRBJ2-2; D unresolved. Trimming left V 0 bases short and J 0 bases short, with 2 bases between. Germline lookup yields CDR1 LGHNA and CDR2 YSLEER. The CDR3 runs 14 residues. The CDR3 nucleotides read TGCGCCAGCAGCCAAGACCCGAACACCGGGGAGCTGTTTTTT. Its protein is CASSQDPNTGELFF.

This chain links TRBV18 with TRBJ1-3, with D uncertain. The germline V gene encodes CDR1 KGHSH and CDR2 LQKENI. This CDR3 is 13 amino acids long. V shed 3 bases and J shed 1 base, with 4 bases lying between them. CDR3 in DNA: TGTGCCAGCTCACCGGAGTCTGGAAACACCATATATTTT. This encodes CASSPESGNTIYF. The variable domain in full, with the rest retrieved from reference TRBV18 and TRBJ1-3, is NAGVMQNPRHLVRRRGQEARLRCSPMKGHSHVYWYRQLPEEGLKFMVYLQKENIIDESGMPKERFSAEFPKEGPSILRIQQVVRGDSAAYFCASSPESGNTIYFGEGSWLTVV.

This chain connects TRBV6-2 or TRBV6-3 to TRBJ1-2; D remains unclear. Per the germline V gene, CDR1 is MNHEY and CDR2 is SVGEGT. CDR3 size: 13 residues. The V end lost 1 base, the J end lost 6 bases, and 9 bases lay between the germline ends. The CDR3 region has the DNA TGTGCCAGCAGTTACTTTAGGGTGGATGGCTACACCTTC. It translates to CASSYFRVDGYTF.

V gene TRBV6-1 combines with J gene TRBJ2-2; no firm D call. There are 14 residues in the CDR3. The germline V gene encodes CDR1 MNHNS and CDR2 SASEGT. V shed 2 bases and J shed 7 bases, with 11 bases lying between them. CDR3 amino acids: CASSELLSGGELFF. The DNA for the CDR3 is TGTGCCAGCAGTGAACTGTTATCAGGCGGGGAGCTGTTTTTT.

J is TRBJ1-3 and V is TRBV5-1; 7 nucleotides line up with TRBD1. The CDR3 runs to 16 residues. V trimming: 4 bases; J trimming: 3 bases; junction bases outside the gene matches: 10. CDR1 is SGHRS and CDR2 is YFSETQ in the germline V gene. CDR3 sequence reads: CASSTGDSNLGNTIYF. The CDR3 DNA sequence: TGCGCCAGCAGCACAGGGGACAGCAACCTTGGAAACACCATATATTTT.

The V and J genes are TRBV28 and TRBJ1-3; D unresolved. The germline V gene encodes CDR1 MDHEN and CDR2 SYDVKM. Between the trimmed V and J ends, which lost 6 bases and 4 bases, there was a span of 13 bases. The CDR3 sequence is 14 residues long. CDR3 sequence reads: CASRGSTAGNTIYF. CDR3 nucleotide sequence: TGTGCCAGCAGGGGGAGTACGGCCGGAAACACCATATATTTT.

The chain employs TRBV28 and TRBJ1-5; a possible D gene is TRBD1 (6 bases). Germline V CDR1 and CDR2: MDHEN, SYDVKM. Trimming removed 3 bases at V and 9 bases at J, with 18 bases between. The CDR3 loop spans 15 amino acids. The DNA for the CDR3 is TGTGCCAGCAGTTTTCTCACAGGGCACCTGATGCCCCAGCATTTT. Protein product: CASSFLTGHLMPQHF.

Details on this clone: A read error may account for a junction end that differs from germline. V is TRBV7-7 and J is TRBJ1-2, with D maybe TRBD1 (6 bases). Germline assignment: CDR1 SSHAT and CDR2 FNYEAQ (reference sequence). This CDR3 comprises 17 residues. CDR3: CASSSRKRQAQPYGYTF. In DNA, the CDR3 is TGTGCTAGCAGCTCCCGTAAACGACAGGCCCAGCCCTATGGCTACACCTTC.